These 6 T cell receptor beta chains originate from one sample sequenced in a study of T-cell reconstitution after alpha-beta-depleted transplantation in children. A TCRbeta library incorporating unique molecular identifiers was prepared. A single record per CDR3 protein comes from TCRdb applying MiXCR to the PCR reads. The sample lists hundreds of thousands of distinct CDR3 sequences, about 15% occurring once. The starting material was PBMCs, mostly from graft donor cells, obtained 360 days after TCRalphabeta/CD19-depleted stem cell transplant. These receptors all come from a male patient under 10 years old who had a stem cell transplant for acute lymphoblastic leukemia, so the T cells may come from the graft donor.

The chain uses TRBV5-1 and TRBJ2-2; D possibly corresponds to TRBD1 (5 bases). Trimming pared 2 bases from V and 4 bases from J, leaving 12 bases between. There are 15 residues in the CDR3. Germline CDR1 and CDR2: SGHRS and YFSETQ. CDR3 nucleotides: TGCGCCAGCAGCTTATCCCGGACAAGCACCGGGGAGCTGTTTTTT. It is translated as CASSLSRTSTGELFF.

This clonotype was recorded a few times. This sequence joins TRBV4-1 and TRBJ1-1, with D possibly TRBD1 on 5 matching bases. Deletions cut 3 bases from V and 2 bases from J, with 13 bases between. The CDR3 length is 15 residues. CDR1 and CDR2 (germline): MGHRA, YSYEKL. This CDR3 reads CASSHPGYANTEAFF. Here the CDR3 DNA reads TGCGCCAGCAGCCATCCAGGGTATGCAAACACTGAAGCTTTCTTT.

V gene TRBV7-9 combines with J gene TRBJ1-3; D remains ambiguous. The CDR3 extends over 14 amino acids. Trimming stripped 8 bases from V and 0 bases from J, with 11 bases between. The germline V gene encodes CDR1 SEHNR and CDR2 FQNEAQ (reference sequence). For the CDR3, the DNA is TGTGCCAGCTGGTCTACGAACTCTGGAAACACCATATATTTT. Its translation: CASWSTNSGNTIYF.

This clonotype was observed a few times. V gene TRBV5-5 combines with J gene TRBJ1-4; D may be TRBD1 (5 bases). The germline V and J ends were trimmed by 4 bases and 3 bases, with 10 bases remaining between them. Germline CDR1 reads SGHKS; CDR2 reads YYEKEE (reference sequence). The CDR3 runs to 14 residues. This chain's CDR3 is CASSKGLPNEKLFF. CDR3 DNA sequence: TGTGCCAGCAGCAAGGGACTCCCTAATGAAAAACTGTTTTTT.

This sequence joins TRBV10-3 and TRBJ1-1, with D uncertain. The CDR3 sequence is 13 residues long. Trimming removed 11 bases from V and 0 bases from J, with 13 bases in between. Germline V lookup: CDR1 ENHRY, CDR2 SYGVKD. The CDR3 is CASTKGLNTEAFF. The CDR3, as DNA: TGTGCCTCAACCAAAGGGCTGAACACTGAAGCTTTCTTT.

The chain joins TRBV7-2 to TRBJ2-3, with D perhaps matching TRBD2 (5 bases). Looked up from germline, CDR1 is SGHTA and CDR2 is FQGNSA. The CDR3 is made up of 17 amino acids. The ends were cut back, 5 bases at V and 0 bases at J, with 18 bases in the middle. CDR3 protein: CASSARLRVLSTDTQYF. Here the CDR3 DNA reads TGTGCCAGCAGCGCCCGGCTGCGGGTCCTTAGCACAGATACGCAGTATTTT.